A selection of T cell receptor beta chains follows, all from one sample in a study of blood T cell repertoires in COVID-19. Assay used: immunoSEQ multiplex PCR; TCRdb lists only in-frame clones, some missing. Of some 120,000 clones in the sample, over 75% were seen once. Specimen: peripheral blood. Every receptor here comes from a man older than 75 with active or convalescent COVID-19. Each CDR3 is given with its conserved first and last residue. Each record gives: clone size, CDR3 length, V gene, J gene, D gene, CDR3 DNA, CDR3 protein. D genes are given only for firm matches. Clone size appears in some rows only: once, few, many, or a class for an expanded clone.

clone_size: .; cdr3_length: 16; v_call: TRBV4-2; j_call: TRBJ1-1; d_call: .; cdr3_nt: TGTGCCAGCAGCCAAGTAGGTGGGCCGATGAACACTGAAGCTTTCTTT; cdr3_aa: CASSQVGGPMNTEAFF
clone_size: .; cdr3_length: 17; v_call: TRBV4-3; j_call: TRBJ1-2; d_call: .; cdr3_nt: TGCGCCAGCAGCCAAGATCGGTACGGGAGTGGTAACTATGGCTACACCTTC; cdr3_aa: CASSQDRYGSGNYGYTF
clone_size: few; cdr3_length: 13; v_call: TRBV6-5; j_call: TRBJ1-5; d_call: .; cdr3_nt: TGTGCCAGCAGGACAAATAGCAATCAGCCCCAGCATTTT; cdr3_aa: CASRTNSNQPQHF
clone_size: .; cdr3_length: 15; v_call: TRBV5-1; j_call: TRBJ2-3; d_call: TRBD2; cdr3_nt: TGCGCCAGCAGCTTGGGGCTAGCGGGAGCTGATACGCAGTATTTT; cdr3_aa: CASSLGLAGADTQYF
clone_size: .; cdr3_length: 12; v_call: TRBV12-3/TRBV12-4; j_call: TRBJ1-1; d_call: .; cdr3_nt: TGTGCCAGCGGACGGGAGAACACTGAAGCTTTCTTT; cdr3_aa: CASGRENTEAFF
clone_size: .; cdr3_length: 15; v_call: TRBV5-4; j_call: TRBJ2-1; d_call: .; cdr3_nt: TGTGCCAGCAGCTTGGGGGGGGGCGGCTACAATGAGCAGTTCTTC; cdr3_aa: CASSLGGGGYNEQFF
clone_size: .; cdr3_length: 16; v_call: TRBV10-3; j_call: TRBJ2-2; d_call: .; cdr3_nt: TGTGCCATCAGTGAGTCGCGGGGCTCTAACACCGGGGAGCTGTTTTTT; cdr3_aa: CAISESRGSNTGELFF
clone_size: .; cdr3_length: 15; v_call: TRBV6-5; j_call: TRBJ2-2; d_call: TRBD1; cdr3_nt: TGTGCCAGCAGGACCCGACAGGGGTCCACCGGGGAGCTGTTTTTT; cdr3_aa: CASRTRQGSTGELFF
clone_size: few; cdr3_length: 14; v_call: TRBV5-6; j_call: TRBJ2-7; d_call: TRBD1; cdr3_nt: TGTGCCAGCAGCTTGGGGACAGGGGGCCTAGGGCAGTACTTC; cdr3_aa: CASSLGTGGLGQYF
clone_size: .; cdr3_length: 14; v_call: TRBV2; j_call: TRBJ2-7; d_call: .; cdr3_nt: TGTGCCAGCAGTAGACTACAGGGAACCTACGAGCAGTACTTC; cdr3_aa: CASSRLQGTYEQYF